Listed below are T cell receptor beta chains from one sample, sequenced in a study of OX40 agonist ivuxolimab in advanced cancers. Clones were sequenced by immunoSEQ multiplex PCR, and TCRdb holds only the in-frame ones, with some missing. The data contain some 69,000 clones, approximately 80% of them seen just once; the ten biggest clones take up 2% to 2.5%. The source was CD4+ or CD8+ T cells sorted from blood, collected in a trial of the OX40 agonist ivuxolimab. The receptor source for this set is an adult with an advanced solid tumor such as melanoma, head and neck, liver or kidney cancer. CDR3s include the opening cysteine and the closing phenylalanine or tryptophan. D genes are given only for firm matches. Clone size is shown for a subset of rows, as once, few, many or a class of expanded clone.

clone size: -
J gene: TRBJ1-6
D gene: -
V gene: TRBV6-5
CDR3 DNA: TGTGCCAGCAGTCCCCGGCCAAGCCGTAATTCACCCCTCCACTTT
CDR3 protein: CASSPRPSRNSPLHF

clone size: -
J gene: TRBJ1-2
D gene: TRBD1
V gene: TRBV25-1
CDR3 DNA: TGTGCCAGCAGTGACGGGACAGGAAGTATTGGGGGCTATGGCTACACCTTC
CDR3 protein: CASSDGTGSIGGYGYTF

clone size: -
J gene: TRBJ2-7
D gene: -
V gene: TRBV20-1
CDR3 DNA: TGCAGTGCTAGTTTATCGGGGAAGCAGTACTTC
CDR3 protein: CSASLSGKQYF

clone size: -
J gene: TRBJ1-3
D gene: -
V gene: TRBV18
CDR3 DNA: TGTGCCAGCTCCCCGGGACAAATCTCTGGAAACACCATATATTTT
CDR3 protein: CASSPGQISGNTIYF

clone size: -
J gene: TRBJ2-7
D gene: TRBD2
V gene: TRBV7-2
CDR3 DNA: TGTGCCAGCAGCTTACCCCCCAGCGGGGGTAAATACTTC
CDR3 protein: CASSLPPSGGKYF

clone size: -
J gene: TRBJ2-3
D gene: TRBD2
V gene: TRBV14
CDR3 DNA: TGTGCCAGCAGACCCCTCAGCGGGGGAAGCACAGATACGCAGTATTTT
CDR3 protein: CASRPLSGGSTDTQYF

clone size: -
J gene: TRBJ1-2
D gene: TRBD1
V gene: TRBV28
CDR3 DNA: TGTGCCAGCAGTCCCAGGGGACAGGGAGGGGGACCTAACTATGGCTACACCTTC
CDR3 protein: CASSPRGQGGGPNYGYTF

clone size: -
J gene: TRBJ2-7
D gene: -
V gene: TRBV19
CDR3 DNA: TGTGCCAGTAAGGAAACGGCCCATACCTACGAGCAGTACTTC
CDR3 protein: CASKETAHTYEQYF

clone size: -
J gene: TRBJ1-2
D gene: -
V gene: TRBV18
CDR3 DNA: TGTGCCAGCTCACCACCATTGAAAAACTATGGCTACACCTTC
CDR3 protein: CASSPPLKNYGYTF

clone size: -
J gene: TRBJ2-5
D gene: -
V gene: TRBV29-1
CDR3 DNA: TGCAGCGATACGACAGAGACCCAGTACTTC
CDR3 protein: CSDTTETQYF

clone size: -
J gene: TRBJ2-3
D gene: -
V gene: TRBV5-1
CDR3 DNA: TGCGCCAGCAGCTTGGAGGCAGATACGCAGTATTTT
CDR3 protein: CASSLEADTQYF

clone size: -
J gene: TRBJ1-2
D gene: -
V gene: TRBV30
CDR3 DNA: TGTGCCTGGAGTGCGCGGGGTGGGGGCGGCGGCTACACCTTC
CDR3 protein: CAWSARGGGGGYTF

clone size: once
J gene: TRBJ1-1
D gene: -
V gene: TRBV28
CDR3 DNA: TGTGCCAGCAGCCCCGCAGGGGTAGAGAAGAGTCCTGAAGCTTTCTTT
CDR3 protein: CASSPAGVEKSPEAFF

clone size: -
J gene: TRBJ2-7
D gene: -
V gene: TRBV2
CDR3 DNA: TGTGCCAGCAGTGAGGAAATCTCCTACGAGCAGTACTTC
CDR3 protein: CASSEEISYEQYF

clone size: -
J gene: TRBJ1-1
D gene: -
V gene: TRBV7-6
CDR3 DNA: TGTGCCAGCAGCTTATCCGGGTACACTGAAGCTTTCTTT
CDR3 protein: CASSLSGYTEAFF